Listed below are T cell receptor beta chains from one sample, sequenced in a study of immune cell composition in non-small cell lung cancer. Here immunoSEQ multiplex PCR was the method, and the copy in TCRdb shows in-frame clones only, minus some. Of approximately 3,500 clones listed, around four fifths are singletons. Sequencing was done on a sample of non-adjacent lung tissue. These receptors were collected from a human donor with non-small cell lung cancer. Both conserved end residues are part of each CDR3. D genes are given only for firm matches. The listing skips clone size in some rows; elsewhere it reads once, few, many or a size class.

V gene	J gene	D gene	clone size	CDR3 DNA	CDR3 protein
TRBV7-8	TRBJ1-5	NA	NA	TGTGCCAGCAGCCGTGTCGGATTCGGGCAGCCCCAGCATTTT	CASSRVGFGQPQHF
TRBV7-3	TRBJ1-2	TRBD1	NA	TGTGCCAGCAGCGTATCCAGGGGGCGCTTGGATGGCTACACCTTC	CASSVSRGRLDGYTF
TRBV18	TRBJ2-7	TRBD1	NA	TGTGCCAGCTCACAACGACAGGGGTCCCCGGCGCGCGAGCAGTACTTC	CASSQRQGSPAREQYF
TRBV7-5	TRBJ2-5	NA	NA	TGTGCCAGCAGCACGACGCAGCGGCAAGAGACCCAGTACTTC	CASSTTQRQETQYF
TRBV28	TRBJ2-7	NA	NA	TGTGCCAGCACGCAGCGGACGCCATACGAGCAGTACTTC	CASTQRTPYEQYF
TRBV7-9	TRBJ1-2	NA	NA	TGTGCCAGCAGCCGAACAGGACGGGGGCCGAATGGCTACACCTTC	CASSRTGRGPNGYTF
TRBV5-5	TRBJ1-1	NA	few	TGTGCCAGCAGCCCCTGGGACACTGAAGCTTTCTTT	CASSPWDTEAFF
TRBV28	TRBJ2-3	NA	NA	TGTGCCAGCAGTTTTCTAGCTGGTACAGATACGCAGTATTTT	CASSFLAGTDTQYF
TRBV27	TRBJ2-1	NA	NA	TGTGCCAGCAGTTTGAGTAGGTCACCACTAGGGTACAATGAGCAGTTCTTC	CASSLSRSPLGYNEQFF
TRBV5-1	TRBJ2-1	TRBD1	NA	TGCGCCAGCAGCCGAGAGAGGGGGCTAAGTAATGAGCAGTTCTTC	CASSRERGLSNEQFF
TRBV7-6	TRBJ2-7	NA	NA	TGTGCCAGCAGCTTAGAAACTAGTACTTACGAGCAGTACTTC	CASSLETSTYEQYF
TRBV11-3	TRBJ2-1	TRBD2	NA	TGTGCCAGCAGCTTAGGTCCAACGGGAGGCCACAATGAGCAGTTCTTC	CASSLGPTGGHNEQFF
TRBV4-3	TRBJ2-1	TRBD2	NA	TGCGCCAGCAGCCAAGATATGGCGGGAGGGAGGTACAATGAGCAGTTCTTC	CASSQDMAGGRYNEQFF
TRBV4-3	TRBJ2-2	TRBD2	NA	TGCGCCAGCAGCCCAAGCGGGAGAGGTACCGGGGAGCTGTTTTTT	CASSPSGRGTGELFF
TRBV5-5	TRBJ1-5	NA	few	TGTGCCAGCAGGCCGGGGGTGGGCAATCAGCCCCAGCATTTT	CASRPGVGNQPQHF
TRBV7-9	TRBJ2-3	NA	NA	TGTGCCAGCAGCTCAGATCTCGGTTGGGGCACAGATACGCAGTATTTT	CASSSDLGWGTDTQYF
TRBV4-3	TRBJ2-2	NA	few	TGCGCCAGCAGCCAAGACCACACCGGGGAGCTGTTTTTT	CASSQDHTGELFF
TRBV10-2	TRBJ2-6	NA	NA	TGCGCCAGCAGTGAGACCTCTGGGGCCAACGTCCTGACTTTC	CASSETSGANVLTF
TRBV9	TRBJ1-2	TRBD1	NA	TGTGCCAGCAGCAAGAGGACAGGATCGAACTATGGCTACACCTTC	CASSKRTGSNYGYTF
TRBV7-9	TRBJ1-5	NA	NA	TGTGCCAGCAGCTTAGGGGTGGGTCAGGGACAGCCCCAGCATTTT	CASSLGVGQGQPQHF
TRBV9	TRBJ2-1	NA	NA	TGTGCCAGCAGCGTAAAAACAAGCTCCTACAATGAGCAGTTCTTC	CASSVKTSSYNEQFF
TRBV10-3	TRBJ2-1	NA	NA	TGTGCCATCACCTCGGACAGAGAATACAATGAGCAGTTCTTC	CAITSDREYNEQFF
TRBV7-3	TRBJ2-1	NA	few	TGTGCCAGCAGCTTAGGGACTCTGACTTACAATGAGCAGTTCTTC	CASSLGTLTYNEQFF
TRBV4-2	TRBJ2-7	NA	NA	TGTGCCAGCAGCCAAGTAACGGGAGATTCCGAGCAGTACTTC	CASSQVTGDSEQYF
TRBV5-8	TRBJ2-5	TRBD2	NA	TGTGCCAGCAGCTCGCCCTTACCGGTGCTAGCGGTCCAAGAGACCCAGTACTTC	CASSSPLPVLAVQETQYF
TRBV4-3	TRBJ2-3	TRBD2	NA	TGCGCCAGCAGCCGAACTAGCGGGAGCACAGATACGCAGTATTTT	CASSRTSGSTDTQYF
TRBV2	TRBJ2-3	NA	NA	TGTGCCAGCGCCGGGGGACATAGCACAGATACGCAGTATTTT	CASAGGHSTDTQYF
TRBV7-2	TRBJ2-1	TRBD2	NA	TGTGCCAGCAGCTTTGGGACTAGCGCCTACAATGAGCAGTTCTTC	CASSFGTSAYNEQFF
TRBV28	TRBJ2-1	TRBD2	NA	TGTGCCAGCAGCCCCGCCGGAGGGAGCGGGAAGAGGAATGAGCAGTTCTTC	CASSPAGGSGKRNEQFF
TRBV7-3	TRBJ1-2	NA	NA	TGTGCCAGCAGCTCCCTAATAACAGGGCTGAATGGCTACACCTTC	CASSSLITGLNGYTF
TRBV6-5	TRBJ1-1	NA	few	TGTGCCAGCAGGGACAGCTTGAACACTGAAGCTTTCTTT	CASRDSLNTEAFF
TRBV29-1	TRBJ2-1	TRBD2	NA	TGCAGCGTTTGGACTAGCGGGAATGAGCAGTTCTTC	CSVWTSGNEQFF
TRBV9	TRBJ2-1	NA	NA	TGTGCCAGCAGCGTAGAACTTTTTGGGAGTGGGAATGAGCAGTTCTTC	CASSVELFGSGNEQFF
TRBV10-3	TRBJ2-7	TRBD1	NA	TGTGCCATCAGTGAGTCTCGAACCGACAGGGTCTGGCACTTC	CAISESRTDRVWHF
TRBV29-1	TRBJ2-1	NA	once	TGCAGCGTTGAACGGGGCAATGAGCAGTTCTTC	CSVERGNEQFF
TRBV6-5	TRBJ1-1	NA	NA	TGTGCCAGCAGTTATGCAGAGGTCACTGAAGCTTTCTTT	CASSYAEVTEAFF
TRBV7-2	TRBJ2-1	NA	NA	TGTGCCAGCAGCCCGCTTGACGACAATGAGCAGTTCTTC	CASSPLDDNEQFF
TRBV25-1	TRBJ2-7	TRBD1	once	TGTGCCAGCAGTCTGGGACAGGGGATCTCCTACGAGCAGTACTTC	CASSLGQGISYEQYF
TRBV18	TRBJ2-1	TRBD1	NA	TGTGCCAGCTCACCGGGACAGGGAAACAACAATGAGCAGTTCTTC	CASSPGQGNNNEQFF
TRBV7-9	TRBJ2-5	NA	NA	TGTGCCAGCAGCTCCTCGACTGGGGAAGAGACCCAGTACTTC	CASSSSTGEETQYF
TRBV2	TRBJ2-3	TRBD1	NA	TGTGCCACCAAAAAGGGACAGGGGACAGATACGCAGTATTTT	CATKKGQGTDTQYF
TRBV6-4	TRBJ2-1	TRBD2	NA	TGTGCCAGCAGTACCCAGGGACTAGCGGGGACCAATGAGCAGTTCTTC	CASSTQGLAGTNEQFF
TRBV11-1	TRBJ1-4	NA	NA	TGTGCCAGCAGCTTGGAAGGGAATGAAAAACTGTTTTTT	CASSLEGNEKLFF
TRBV7-3	TRBJ2-1	TRBD2	NA	TGTGCCAGCAGCGCAATCAGAGGTAGCGGGAGGGGTCGGAGCTACAATGAGCAGTTCTTC	CASSAIRGSGRGRSYNEQFF
TRBV7-9	TRBJ2-3	NA	once	TGTGCCAGCAGCTTAGTTTCTGGGGGCGAGTCAGATACGCAGTATTTT	CASSLVSGGESDTQYF
TRBV5-1	TRBJ1-4	NA	NA	TGTGCCAGCAGCTTGGTAAGGGATGAAAAACTGTTTTTT	CASSLVRDEKLFF
TRBV30	TRBJ2-2	NA	NA	TGTGCCTCCCCCCGGGACGCGAACACCGGGGAGCTGTTTTTT	CASPRDANTGELFF
TRBV15	TRBJ2-3	TRBD2	NA	TGTGCCACCAGCAGAGATCTGGCGGGAGTGTCAGATACGCAGTATTTT	CATSRDLAGVSDTQYF
TRBV13	TRBJ2-3	NA	NA	TGTGCCAGCAGCTTAGGCCTAGCCCGGGTGGATACGCAGTATTTT	CASSLGLARVDTQYF
TRBV9	TRBJ2-5	TRBD2	once	TGTGCCAGCAGCGTAGCGGGGGGTATGGAAGAGACCCAGTACTTC	CASSVAGGMEETQYF
TRBV21-1	TRBJ2-5	NA	NA	TGTGCCAGCAGCCCCCCAGATGGGGATACCCCTAACCCGGAGACCCAGTACTTC	CASSPPDGDTPNPETQYF
TRBV28	TRBJ2-3	NA	NA	TGTGCCAGCTCTAATCCAGCTGCTACGCAGTATTTT	CASSNPAATQYF
TRBV5-1	TRBJ1-2	NA	NA	TGCGCCAGCAGCTTGAAGGGTTACTATGGCTACACCTTC	CASSLKGYYGYTF
TRBV6-1	TRBJ2-3	NA	NA	TGTGCCAGCAGTGAAGCGCGTCCCAGCACAGATACGCAGTATTTT	CASSEARPSTDTQYF
TRBV29-1	TRBJ1-6	TRBD1	NA	TGCAGCGTAGCTGACAGGGCGGGAGAATCACCCCTCCACTTT	CSVADRAGESPLHF
TRBV20-1	TRBJ2-1	NA	NA	TGCAGTGCTAGAGGAGACAATGAGCAGTTCTTC	CSARGDNEQFF